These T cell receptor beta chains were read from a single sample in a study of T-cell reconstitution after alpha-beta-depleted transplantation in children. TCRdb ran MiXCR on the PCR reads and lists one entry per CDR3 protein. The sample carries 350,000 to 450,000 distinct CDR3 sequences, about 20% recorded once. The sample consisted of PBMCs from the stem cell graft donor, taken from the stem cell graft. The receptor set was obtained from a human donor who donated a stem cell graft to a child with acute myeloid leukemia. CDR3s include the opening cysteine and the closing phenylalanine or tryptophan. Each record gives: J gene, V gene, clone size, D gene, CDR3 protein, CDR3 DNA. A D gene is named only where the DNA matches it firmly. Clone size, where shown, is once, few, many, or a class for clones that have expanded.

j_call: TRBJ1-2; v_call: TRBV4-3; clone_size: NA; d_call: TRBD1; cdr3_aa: CASSQERTGAIRGYTF; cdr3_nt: TGCGCCAGCAGCCAAGAACGGACAGGGGCTATAAGGGGCTACACCTTC
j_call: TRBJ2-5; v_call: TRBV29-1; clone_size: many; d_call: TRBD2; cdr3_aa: CSVWASGNQETQYF; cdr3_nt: TGCAGCGTGTGGGCTAGCGGGAACCAAGAGACCCAGTACTTC
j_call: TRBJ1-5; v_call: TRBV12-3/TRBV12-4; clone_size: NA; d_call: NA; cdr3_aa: CASSLAGFQPQHF; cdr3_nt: TGTGCCAGCAGTTTGGCAGGGTTTCAGCCCCAGCATTTT
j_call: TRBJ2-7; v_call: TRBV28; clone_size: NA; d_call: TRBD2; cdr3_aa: CASSFVGLADEQYF; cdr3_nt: TGTGCCAGCAGTTTCGTGGGACTAGCGGACGAGCAGTACTTC
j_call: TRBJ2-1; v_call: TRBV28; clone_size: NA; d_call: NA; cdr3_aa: CASSLTGYNEQFF; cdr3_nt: TGTGCCAGCAGTTTAACAGGTTACAATGAGCAGTTCTTC
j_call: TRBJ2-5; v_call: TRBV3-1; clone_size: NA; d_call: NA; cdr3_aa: CASSLATGRSQETQYF; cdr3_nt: TGTGCCAGCAGCCTAGCGACGGGACGGTCCCAAGAGACCCAGTACTTC
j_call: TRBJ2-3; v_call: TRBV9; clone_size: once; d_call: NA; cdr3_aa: CATSGGTDTQYF; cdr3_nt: TGTGCCACCTCAGGGGGCACAGATACGCAGTATTTT
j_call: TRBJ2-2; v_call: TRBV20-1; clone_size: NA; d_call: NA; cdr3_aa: CSAGTGTPNTGELFF; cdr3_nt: TGCAGTGCTGGGACCGGGACACCGAACACCGGGGAGCTGTTTTTT
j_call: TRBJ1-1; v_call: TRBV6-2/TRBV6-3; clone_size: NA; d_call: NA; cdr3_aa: CASRPGGFRLQRGLNTEAFF; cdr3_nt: TGTGCCAGCAGACCAGGAGGTTTTCGGCTTCAGAGGGGTTTGAACACTGAAGCTTTCTTT
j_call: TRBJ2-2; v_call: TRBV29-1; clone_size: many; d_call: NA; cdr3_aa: CSVGGHLWNTGELFF; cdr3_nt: TGCAGCGTTGGGGGACACCTATGGAACACCGGGGAGCTGTTTTTT
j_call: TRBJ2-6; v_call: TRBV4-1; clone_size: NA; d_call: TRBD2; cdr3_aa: CASSGRLAGGSSGANVLTF; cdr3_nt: TGCGCCAGCAGCGGGCGACTAGCGGGAGGCTCGTCTGGGGCCAACGTCCTGACTTTC
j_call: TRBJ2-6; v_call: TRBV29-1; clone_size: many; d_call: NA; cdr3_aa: CSVARAKDWGANVLTF; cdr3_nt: TGCAGCGTTGCAAGGGCGAAAGATTGGGGGGCCAACGTCCTGACTTTC
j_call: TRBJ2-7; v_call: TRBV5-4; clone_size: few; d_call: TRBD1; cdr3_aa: CASSPPGQGHEQYF; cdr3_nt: TGTGCCAGCAGCCCTCCGGGACAGGGCCACGAGCAGTACTTC
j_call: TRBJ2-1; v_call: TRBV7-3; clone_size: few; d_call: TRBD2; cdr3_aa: CASSLTAGGPYNEQFF; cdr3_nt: TGTGCCAGCAGCTTAACAGCGGGAGGTCCCTACAATGAGCAGTTCTTC
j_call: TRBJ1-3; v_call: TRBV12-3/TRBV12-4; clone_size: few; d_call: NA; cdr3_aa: CASSLGSGRSGNTIYF; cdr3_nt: TGTGCCAGCAGTTTGGGGTCAGGGCGGTCTGGAAACACCATATATTTT
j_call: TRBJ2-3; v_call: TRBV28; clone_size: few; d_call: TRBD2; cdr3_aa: CASSFAGGTDTQYF; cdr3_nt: TGTGCCAGCAGTTTTGCGGGAGGCACAGATACGCAGTATTTT
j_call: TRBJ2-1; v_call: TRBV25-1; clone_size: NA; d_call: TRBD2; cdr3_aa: CASSRGSGGEGNNEQFF; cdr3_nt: TGTGCCAGCAGTCGGGGGTCGGGGGGAGAGGGGAACAATGAGCAGTTCTTC
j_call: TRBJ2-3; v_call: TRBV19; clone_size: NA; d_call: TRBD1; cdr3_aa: CASSNLRTGGDTQYF; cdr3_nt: TGTGCCAGTAGTAATTTAAGGACAGGGGGCGATACGCAGTATTTT
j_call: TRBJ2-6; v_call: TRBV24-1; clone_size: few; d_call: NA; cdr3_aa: CATSRGGAGANVLTF; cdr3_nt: TGTGCCACCAGTCGCGGAGGCGCTGGGGCCAACGTCCTGACTTTC
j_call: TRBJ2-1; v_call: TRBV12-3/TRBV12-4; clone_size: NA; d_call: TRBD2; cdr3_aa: CASSLLSGTRFGDEQFF; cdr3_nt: TGTGCCAGCAGTTTGCTGTCCGGGACTAGGTTTGGCGATGAGCAGTTCTTC
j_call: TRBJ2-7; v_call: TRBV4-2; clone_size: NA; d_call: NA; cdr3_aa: CASSQGTLEDREQYF; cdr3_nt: TGTGCCAGCAGCCAAGGTACACTAGAAGATCGCGAGCAGTACTTC
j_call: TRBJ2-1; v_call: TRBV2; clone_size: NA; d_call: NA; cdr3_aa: CASTDQFSSYNEQFF; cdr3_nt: TGTGCCAGTACGGATCAGTTTAGCTCCTACAATGAGCAGTTCTTC
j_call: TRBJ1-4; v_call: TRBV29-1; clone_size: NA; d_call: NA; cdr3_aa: CSAAGPTSEKLFF; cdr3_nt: TGCAGCGCCGCAGGGCCGACGAGTGAAAAACTGTTTTTT
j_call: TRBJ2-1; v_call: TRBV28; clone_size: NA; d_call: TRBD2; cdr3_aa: CASSLTGTSGRAFLF; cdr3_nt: TGTGCCAGCAGCTTAACCGGGACTAGCGGGAGGGCCTTCCTCTTC
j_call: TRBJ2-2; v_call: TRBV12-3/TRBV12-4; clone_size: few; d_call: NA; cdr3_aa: CASSPGTSTGELFF; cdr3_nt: TGTGCCAGCAGCCCCGGGACCTCGACCGGGGAGCTGTTTTTT
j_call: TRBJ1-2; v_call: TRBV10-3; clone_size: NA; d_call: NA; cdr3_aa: CAIGDRDGYTF; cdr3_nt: TGTGCCATCGGGGACCGGGATGGCTACACCTTC
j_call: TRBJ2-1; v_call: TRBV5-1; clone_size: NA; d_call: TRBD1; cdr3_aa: CASSSQGESYNEQFF; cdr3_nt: TGCGCCAGCAGCTCTCAGGGGGAATCCTACAATGAGCAGTTCTTC